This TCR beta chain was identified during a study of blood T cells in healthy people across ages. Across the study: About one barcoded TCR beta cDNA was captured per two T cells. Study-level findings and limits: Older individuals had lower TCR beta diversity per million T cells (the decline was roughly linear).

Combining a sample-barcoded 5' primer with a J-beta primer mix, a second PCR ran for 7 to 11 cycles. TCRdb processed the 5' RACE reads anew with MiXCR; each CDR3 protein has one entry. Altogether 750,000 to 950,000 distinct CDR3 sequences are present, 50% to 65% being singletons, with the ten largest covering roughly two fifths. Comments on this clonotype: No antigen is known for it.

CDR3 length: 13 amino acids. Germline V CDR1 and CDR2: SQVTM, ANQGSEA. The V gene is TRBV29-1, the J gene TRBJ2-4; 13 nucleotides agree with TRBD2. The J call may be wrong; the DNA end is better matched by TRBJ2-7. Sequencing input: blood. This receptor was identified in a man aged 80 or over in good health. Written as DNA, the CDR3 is TGCAGCGTTCGGACTAGCGGGAGCGACGAGCAGTACTTC. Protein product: CSVRTSGSDEQYF.